This TCR beta chain was sequenced for a study of Graves' ophthalmopathy and Graves' hyperthyroidism. For repertoire sequencing, the TCR beta CDR3 regions were amplified from RNA transcripts. Scientists carried out first-round RT-PCR using HTBI primers and then a second-round multiplex PCR. Each CDR3 protein gets one entry after TCRdb re-called the multiplex PCR reads with MiXCR. The sample lists over a million distinct CDR3 sequences, about two fifths seen once, with roughly 11% in the top ten. Germline loops: CDR1 MDHEN, CDR2 SYDVKM. V dropped 5 bases and J dropped 3 bases, with 16 bases sitting between them. The CDR3 runs to 15 residues.

The specimen was peripheral blood or thyroid tissue (not recorded which). The rearrangement links TRBV28 to TRBJ1-2; possible D gene TRBD1, 6 bases. The receptor was isolated from an adult man with Graves' hyperthyroidism. CDR3 protein: CASSIDRTDDYGYTF. The CDR3 DNA reads TGTGCCAGCAGTATTGATCGGACAGACGACTATGGCTACACCTTC.